The present TCR beta chain was sequenced within a study of CD49a tissue-resident CD8 T cells in human skin (TCRdb year 2017). About the full investigation: The study looked at subsets of tissue-resident memory CD8+ T cells in human skin, with the subsets defined by expression of CD49a, CD69 and CD103.

Worth noting for this clone: The target of this receptor is not known. No base-level quality is on record; no much larger clone is a single base apart.

Receptors were amplified or captured by the immunoSEQ multiplex PCR assay. The paper's data handling went like this. Across the sorted blood, dermal and epidermal CD8+ T cell populations, TCR V beta family usage frequencies were compared. TCRdb holds this immuneACCESS table with in-frame rearrangements only. Some clones are missing; in checked studies, unresolved V genes explain under half, and the rest has no known cause. Clonal size and the V and J genes are those of that table, whereas D and trimming came from the DNA. Across this sample there are some 1,100 clones, with 65% to 80% seen only once. The ten most abundant clones make up around 21% of the sample. The CDR3 has 15 amino acids, counting the end cysteine and phenylalanine. Only the CDR3 DNA stays, 45 bases, in frame from base 1. Deletion took 3 bases off V and 2 bases off J, with a span of 11 bases between the germline ends. Looking up the germline V gene yields CDR1 SNHLY and CDR2 FYNNEI.

For a handful of healthy donors, CD8+ T cells were sorted from blood, dermis and epidermis, and the TCR beta CDR3 regions of these cells were analysed. All TCR-sequenced donors were healthy individuals, and each provided both blood and skin samples. CD8+ T cell populations were isolated by sorting before TCR beta sequencing. Before T cells were analysed, skin was separated into dermal and epidermal compartments. The receptor was derived from a human donor in good health. The donor label of this sample is uncertain. The chain was built from TRBV2 and TRBJ1-3; TRBD1 is perhaps the D gene, given 6 matching bases. Source material: CD103- CD8+ T cells sorted from skin dermis. The CDR3 in this case is CASSDQGLAGNTIYF. The DNA is TGTGCCAGCAGTGACCAGGGGCTGGCTGGAAACACCATATATTTT.